This T cell receptor (beta chain) derives from a study of T cell changes during pregnancy in multiple sclerosis. Here immunoSEQ multiplex PCR was the method, and the copy in TCRdb shows in-frame clones only, minus some. This sample has about 70,000 clones, with approximately 92% found just once. The sequencing used peripheral blood, collected before pregnancy. This clonotype originated in a female donor with multiple sclerosis, enrolled in a pregnancy study.

The CDR3 nucleotides read TGCGCCAGCAGCCGCGGGTCCGCGAACACCGGGGAGCTGTTTTTT. It encodes CASSRGSANTGELFF. The V and J genes are TRBV4-3 and TRBJ2-2; maybe TRBD2 (5 bases). The CDR3 runs 15 residues. From germline, CDR1 is LGHNA and CDR2 YSLEER. V was shortened by 4 bases and J by 0 bases, with 9 bases between the two germline ends.